This T cell receptor (beta chain) was profiled in a study of cytomegalovirus exposure and HLA in healthy donors. Study conclusions and caveats: When analyzed later, a missense DCLRE1C variant was found to be linked to TCR beta V- and J-gene trimming. It was taken for granted in presence/absence analyses that sequencing depth across donors was roughly uniform. Most of the TCR beta V segments (in an earlier analysis) were productive either about 90% or about 30% of the time. There were reportedly fewer N-insertions in an Asian-associated ancestry cluster than the approximately 670-donor mean, in a later analysis.

On this clone itself: Its specificity is unknown.

13 Jbeta primers and 60 Vbeta primers were used for the PCR. Using immunoSEQ multiplex PCR, the repertoire was profiled, and TCRdb retains in-frame clones only, with some absent. The sample lists about 160,000 clones; under 90% were seen once. CDR3 length: 13 amino acids. V lost 7 bases and J 5 bases, leaving 12 bases between the germline ends. Germline CDR1 LNHNV, CDR2 YYDKDF (reference sequence). Sequenced sample: PBMCs. This TCR was recovered from a man younger than 40 in good health and CMV-seronegative. This chain joins TRBV15 and TRBJ2-1; D is possibly TRBD2 (7 bases). CDR3 bases: TGTGCCACCAAAACCGGGGGGCACAATGAGCAGTTCTTC. Protein product: CATKTGGHNEQFF.